This T cell receptor beta chain was profiled in a study of blood T cell repertoires in COVID-19. About the research overall: The United States, Italy and Spain provided the acute and convalescent COVID-19 samples. T cells, B-cell-depleted T cells, or PBMCs provided the cDNA or gDNA that served as material.

Original handling: How many nucleated cells were present was estimated from reference gene primer amplification. Profiled with immunoSEQ multiplex PCR; TCRdb holds only in-frame clones, not every one. V and J calls plus clone size are reproduced from that table; the DNA served to infer D and trimming. The table records roughly 28,000 clones, over 70% of them present only once. Germline values: CDR1 SGHTA, CDR2 FQGNSA. Trimming stripped 4 bases from V and 2 bases from J, with 9 bases between. This CDR3 region has 13 residues. Sequenced input: peripheral blood. The gene calls are TRBV7-2 and TRBJ2-7; D gene ambiguous. The receptor was derived from a woman aged 70-85 years with active or convalescent COVID-19. The CDR3, as DNA: TGTGCCAGCAGCTGGGCTTCCCCCTACGAGCAGTACTTC. Protein: CASSWASPYEQYF.